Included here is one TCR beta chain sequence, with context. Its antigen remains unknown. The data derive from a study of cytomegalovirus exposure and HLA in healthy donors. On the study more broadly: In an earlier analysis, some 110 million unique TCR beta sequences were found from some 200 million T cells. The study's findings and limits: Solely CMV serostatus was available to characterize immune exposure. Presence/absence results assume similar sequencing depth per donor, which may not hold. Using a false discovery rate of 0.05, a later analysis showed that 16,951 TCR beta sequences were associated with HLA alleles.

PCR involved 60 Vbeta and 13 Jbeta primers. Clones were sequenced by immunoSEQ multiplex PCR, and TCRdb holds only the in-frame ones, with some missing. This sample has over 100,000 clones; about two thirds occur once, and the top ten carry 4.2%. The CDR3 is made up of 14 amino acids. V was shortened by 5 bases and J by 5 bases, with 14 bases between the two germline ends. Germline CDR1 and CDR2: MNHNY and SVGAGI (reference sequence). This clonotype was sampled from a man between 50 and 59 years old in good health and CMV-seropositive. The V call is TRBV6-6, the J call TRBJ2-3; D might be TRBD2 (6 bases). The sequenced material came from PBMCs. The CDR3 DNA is TGTGCCAGCAGTCGCGGGACTGTGGGAGATACGCAGTATTTT. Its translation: CASSRGTVGDTQYF.